What follows are 20 T cell receptor beta chains derived from one specimen sequenced in a study of T cell changes during pregnancy in multiple sclerosis (dated by TCRdb to 2018 to 2020). Receptors were amplified or captured by the immunoSEQ multiplex PCR assay. TCRdb took over this immuneACCESS table, retaining in-frame rearrangements with V and J assigned. Such tables are incomplete; in checked studies, under half of the missing clones stem from an unresolved V gene, and the remainder is unexplained. The sample table records around 80,000 clones; 92% of these occur just once. The ten largest clones add up to around 1.4% of the sample. The sequences come from peripheral blood, collected before pregnancy. The receptors were sampled from a female donor with multiple sclerosis, enrolled in a pregnancy study.

The chain has TRBV29-1 and TRBJ1-5; 7 bases line up with TRBD1. J lost 2 bases, V lost 6 bases, and 4 bases had no gene match. Germline CDR1 reads SQVTM; CDR2 reads ANQGSEA. This CDR3 region has 13 residues. In nucleotides, the CDR3 is TGCAGCGTATATACAGGGGGCAATCAGCCCCAGCATTTT. It codes for CSVYTGGNQPQHF.

The chain has TRBV28 and TRBJ2-7, with a tentative D call TRBD1 (5 bases). V was pared by 5 bases and J by 5 bases, with 13 bases between. The CDR3 runs to 13 residues. Germline V lookup: CDR1 MDHEN, CDR2 SYDVKM. The CDR3 here is CASSPQGTNEQYF. Written as DNA, the CDR3 is TGTGCCAGCAGTCCCCAGGGAACCAACGAGCAGTACTTC.

The chain couples TRBV4-2 to TRBJ2-7; maybe TRBD1 (6 bases). The CDR3 is made up of 16 amino acids. V was cut by 0 bases and J by 3 bases, with 15 bases left in between. Germline-derived CDR1 and CDR2 are LGHNA and YNFKEQ. Written as DNA, the CDR3 is TGTGCCAGCAGCCAAGATATCAGGGGCGGAAGCTACGAGCAGTACTTC. The encoded protein is CASSQDIRGGSYEQYF.

The J gene is TRBJ1-6, the V gene TRBV7-9; D might be TRBD1 (6 bases). V lost 5 bases and J 4 bases, leaving 9 bases between the germline ends. Germline CDR1 reads SEHNR; CDR2 reads FQNEAQ (reference sequence). The length of the CDR3 is 14 residues. CDR3 DNA sequence: TGTGCCAGCAGCGTCGGACAGTATAATTCACCCCTCCACTTT. Amino acid sequence: CASSVGQYNSPLHF.

Here the CDR3 DNA reads TGTGCCATCAGTGAACAGCCTAATGAAAAACTGTTTTTT. Encoded protein: CAISEQPNEKLFF. The V and J genes are TRBV10-3 and TRBJ1-4; D is ambiguous. Germline CDR1 ENHRY, CDR2 SYGVKD. V lost 3 bases to trimming and J lost 3 bases, with 5 bases between them. The CDR3 sequence is 13 residues long.

This sequence joins TRBV11-1 and TRBJ2-7; TRBD2 is a possible D gene (5 bases). The CDR3 length is 14 residues. Germline CDR1 reads SGHAT; CDR2 reads FQDESV (reference sequence). The V end lost 1 base, the J end lost 4 bases, and 11 bases lay between the germline ends. As DNA, the CDR3 is TGTGCCAGCAGCTTAGGAGCGGAACTTTACGAGCAGTACTTC. It is translated as CASSLGAELYEQYF.

The rearrangement uses TRBV18 and TRBJ1-4; possible D gene TRBD1, 6 bases. The CDR3 length is 16 residues. CDR1 is KGHSH and CDR2 is LQKENI in the germline V gene. Trimming pared 5 bases from V and 4 bases from J, leaving 17 bases between. The CDR3 region has the DNA TGTGCCAGCTCAAAAGGGACAACGGGTATTAATGAAAAACTGTTTTTT. Protein: CASSKGTTGINEKLFF.

The J gene is TRBJ2-1, the V gene TRBV5-4; D is possibly TRBD2 (5 bases). V gave up 4 bases and J gave up 0 bases, with 11 bases separating them. Germline V gene lookup returns CDR1 SGHNT and CDR2 YYREEE (reference sequence). The CDR3 spans 15 residues. The CDR3 nucleotides are TGTGCCAGCAGCGAGGGTATTCGCTCCTACAATGAGCAGTTCTTC. Its translation: CASSEGIRSYNEQFF.

The chain couples TRBV23-1 to TRBJ1-1; the match to TRBD1 covers 10 bases. TRBV23-1 is marked as an open reading frame, function uncertain. The junction had 7 bases not matched to a gene; V was cut back by 2 bases and J by 4 bases. The CDR3 covers 16 residues. The CDR3 here is CASSQRGGQGGTEAFF. CDR3 nucleotide sequence: TGCGCCAGCAGTCAAAGGGGCGGACAGGGGGGCACTGAAGCTTTCTTT.

This rearrangement joins TRBV15 to TRBJ2-5; 8 bases agree with TRBD2. Germline trimming cut 3 bases from V and 5 bases from J; bases unmatched to any gene: 5. CDR3 size: 14 residues. Germline V lookup: CDR1 LNHNV, CDR2 YYDKDF (reference sequence). In DNA, the CDR3 is TGTGCCACCAGCAGCGGGGGGGCCTCGGAGACCCAGTACTTC. It is translated as CATSSGGASETQYF.

The rearrangement joins TRBV6-6 to TRBJ1-5; a possible D gene is TRBD1 (5 bases). CDR1 is MNHNY and CDR2 is SVGAGI in the germline V gene (reference sequence). This CDR3 is 15 amino acids long. Trimming shortened V by 0 bases and J by 5 bases, and 11 bases separated the two germline ends. CDR3 sequence: CASSYSLGTDQPQHF. CDR3 nucleotides: TGTGCCAGCAGTTACTCCCTAGGGACTGATCAGCCCCAGCATTTT.

The gene calls are TRBV5-4 and TRBJ2-7; 7 positions match TRBD2. The CDR3 has 16 amino acids. Germline CDR1 reads SGHNT; CDR2 reads YYREEE (reference sequence). J was trimmed by 1 base and V by 3 bases; bases with no gene match: 10. The CDR3 is CASSSPASGLSYEQYF. CDR3 nucleotide sequence: TGTGCCAGCAGCTCTCCCGCTAGCGGTTTATCCTACGAGCAGTACTTC.

This chain joins TRBV5-4 and TRBJ1-1; D is ambiguous. The CDR3 is 13 residues long. Germline CDR1 and CDR2: SGHNT and YYREEE (reference sequence). Deletions cut 4 bases from V and 6 bases from J, with 13 bases between. The DNA for the CDR3 is TGTGCCAGCAGCGGGAGGTTATCCGCTGAAGCTTTCTTT. Amino acid sequence: CASSGRLSAEAFF. The full variable domain, its missing parts supplied by reference TRBV5-4 and TRBJ1-1, is ETGVTQSPTHLIKTRGQQVTLRCSSQSGHNTVSWYQQALGQGPQFIFQYYREEENGRGNFPPRFSGLQFPNYSSELNVNALELDDSALYLCASSGRLSAEAFFGQGTRLTVV.

The rearrangement links TRBV19 to TRBJ2-5, with D possibly matching TRBD1 (6 bases). The CDR3 covers 17 residues. V shed 5 bases and J shed 3 bases, with 22 bases lying between them. The V gene's germline CDR1 is LNHDA and CDR2 SQIVND (reference sequence). The CDR3 loop is CASSPWTAIPEKETQYF. The CDR3, as DNA: TGTGCCAGTAGTCCATGGACAGCGATACCCGAAAAAGAGACCCAGTACTTC.

J is TRBJ1-2 and V is TRBV30; 10 bases are shared with TRBD1. The junction had 2 bases not matched to a gene; V was cut back by 3 bases and J by 4 bases. CDR3 length equals 13 residues. Germline V gene lookup returns CDR1 GTSNPN and CDR2 SVGIG (reference sequence). The CDR3 DNA reads TGTGCCTGGAGGGGACAGGGGAGCTATGGCTACACCTTC. It encodes CAWRGQGSYGYTF.

The chain carries TRBV25-1 and TRBJ2-1; 9 bases align to TRBD1. The CDR3 runs 14 residues. V trimming: 7 bases; J trimming: 8 bases; junction bases outside the gene matches: 9. CDR1 MGHDK and CDR2 SYGVNS come from the germline V gene. CDR3 loop: CASNPGQGSDEQFF. DNA of the CDR3: TGTGCCAGCAACCCGGGACAGGGAAGCGATGAGCAGTTCTTC.

V and J are TRBV19 and TRBJ2-1; D is perhaps TRBD2 (5 bases). The CDR3 length is 16 residues. Germline CDR1 is LNHDA and CDR2 is SQIVND (reference sequence). V lost 0 bases and J lost 3, with 12 bases in between. The CDR3 loop reads CASSIEAARDYNEQFF. The CDR3 DNA reads as TGTGCCAGTAGTATAGAGGCAGCCCGGGACTACAATGAGCAGTTCTTC.

V gene TRBV6-6 combines with J gene TRBJ1-1; D is undetermined. This CDR3 region has 13 residues. From germline, CDR1 is MNHNY and CDR2 SVGAGI (reference sequence). V lost 7 bases and J lost 1, with 10 bases in between. CDR3 DNA sequence: TGTGCCAGCATTCTAGCGGAGAACACTGAAGCTTTCTTT. Translation gives CASILAENTEAFF.

The chain joins TRBV2 to TRBJ2-5, with D tentatively TRBD1 (6 bases). The V end lost 8 bases, the J end lost 5 bases, and 18 bases lay between the germline ends. Germline loops: CDR1 SNHLY, CDR2 FYNNEI. There are 14 residues in the CDR3. The CDR3 region is CASVTQGLKETQYF. The CDR3 DNA follows: TGTGCCAGCGTCACACAGGGTCTAAAGGAGACCCAGTACTTC.

J is TRBJ2-7 and V is TRBV7-9, with TRBD1 identical over 7 bases. Losses at the gene ends were 10 bases for V and 0 bases for J; bases not matched to a gene: 6. Germline V gene lookup returns CDR1 SEHNR and CDR2 FQNEAQ (reference sequence). The CDR3 extends over 13 amino acids. The DNA for the CDR3 is TGTGCCACCCGACAGGGAAGCTCCTACGAGCAGTACTTC. Amino acid sequence: CATRQGSSYEQYF.